The source of this T cell receptor beta chain is a study of T cells in Graves' hyperthyroidism and ophthalmopathy. Remarks on this clonotype: Its antigen remains unknown.

The germline V gene has CDR1 SGHTA and CDR2 FQGNSA. Trimming cost V 5 bases and J 4 bases, with 20 bases left between them. This CDR3 comprises 16 residues. The investigators amplified TCR beta CDR3 regions from RNA transcripts. When the TCR CDR3 underwent first-round RT-PCR, the HTBI primer set was used. Each CDR3 protein gets one entry after TCRdb re-called the multiplex PCR reads with MiXCR. This table has approximately 590,000 distinct CDR3 sequences, about 45% appearing once. Study-level points and caveats: Model output signaled ophthalmopathy a median approximately 6 months ahead of onset. Separating ophthalmopathy from stable hyperthyroidism was achieved by a 13 V-J model.

What was sequenced was peripheral blood or thyroid tissue (not recorded which). V usage is TRBV7-2 and J usage is TRBJ2-5, with D possibly TRBD2 on 6 matching bases. The source is a woman between 18 and 29 years old with Graves' hyperthyroidism. The CDR3 DNA follows: TGTGCCAGCAGCCAAGTAGCGGACGCTTGGGGAGAGACCCAGTACTTC. It encodes CASSQVADAWGETQYF.